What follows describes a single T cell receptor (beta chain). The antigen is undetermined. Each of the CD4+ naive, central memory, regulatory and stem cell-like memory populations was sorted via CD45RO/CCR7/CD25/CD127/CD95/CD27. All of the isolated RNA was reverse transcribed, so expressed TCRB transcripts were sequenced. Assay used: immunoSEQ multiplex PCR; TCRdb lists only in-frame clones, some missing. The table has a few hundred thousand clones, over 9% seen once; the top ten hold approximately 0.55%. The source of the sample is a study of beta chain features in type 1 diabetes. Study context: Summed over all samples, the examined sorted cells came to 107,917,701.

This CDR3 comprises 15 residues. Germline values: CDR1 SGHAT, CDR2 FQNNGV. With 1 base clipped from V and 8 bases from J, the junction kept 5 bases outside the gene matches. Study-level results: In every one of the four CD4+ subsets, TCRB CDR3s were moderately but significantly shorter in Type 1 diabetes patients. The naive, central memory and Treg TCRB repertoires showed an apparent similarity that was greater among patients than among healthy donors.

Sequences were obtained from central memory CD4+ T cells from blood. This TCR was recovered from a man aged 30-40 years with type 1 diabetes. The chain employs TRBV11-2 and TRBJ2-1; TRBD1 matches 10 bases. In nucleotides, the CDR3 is TGTGCCAGCAGCTTAGGGGACAGGGGAGGGCATGAGCAGTTCTTC. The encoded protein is CASSLGDRGGHEQFF. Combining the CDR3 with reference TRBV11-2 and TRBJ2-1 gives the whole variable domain EAGVAQSPRYKIIEKRQSVAFWCNPISGHATLYWYQQILGQGPKLLIQFQNNGVVDDSQLPKDRFSAERLKGVDSTLKIQPAKLEDSAVYLCASSLGDRGGHEQFFGPGTRLTVL.